Listed below are T cell receptor beta chains from one sample, sequenced in a study of T-cell reconstitution after alpha-beta-depleted transplantation in children. Via MiXCR, TCRdb re-called the PCR reads, giving one row per CDR3 protein. Found here are about 830,000 distinct CDR3 sequences, roughly 15% of them singletons; the top ten hold around 4.5%. The sequences come from PBMCs, mostly from graft donor cells, collected 360 days after TCRalphabeta/CD19-depleted stem cell transplant. These receptors were obtained from a male patient between 5 and 17 years old who had a stem cell transplant for acute lymphoblastic leukemia, so the T cells may come from the graft donor. The CDR3 runs from the conserved cysteine through the conserved F or W. The D gene is left open where the match is weak. A row's size may be missing; if present it is once, few, many or a size class.

CDR3,DNA,length,V,J,D,size
CASSGSGGRTEAFF,TGTGCCAGCAGCGGCTCCGGCGGTCGCACTGAAGCTTTCTTT,14,TRBV9,TRBJ1-1,.,.
CASSHTSGREYEQFF,TGTGCCAGCAGCCACACTAGCGGGAGGGAGTATGAGCAGTTCTTC,15,TRBV7-2,TRBJ2-1,TRBD2,few
CASSSVGGSQTQYF,TGTGCCAGCAGCTCAGTCGGCGGCAGCCAGACCCAGTACTTC,14,TRBV13,TRBJ2-5,.,few
CASGGNVYGYTF,TGTGCCAGCGGTGGTAACGTCTATGGCTACACCTTC,12,TRBV6-5,TRBJ1-2,.,few
CASSRRSGQGQGYNEQFF,TGTGCCAGCTCTCGCCGTTCAGGACAGGGACAAGGCTACAATGAGCAGTTCTTC,18,TRBV18,TRBJ2-1,TRBD1,few
CASSQVGGTGDYEQYF,TGTGCCAGCAGCCAAGTCGGCGGGACAGGGGACTACGAGCAGTACTTC,16,TRBV3-1,TRBJ2-7,TRBD1,few
CASSKGRGPTDTQYF,TGCGCCAGCAGCAAAGGCAGGGGACCCACAGATACGCAGTATTTT,15,TRBV5-1,TRBJ2-3,.,.
CASSQGGQEVYEQYF,TGCGCCAGCAGCCAAGGAGGTCAGGAGGTGTACGAGCAGTACTTC,15,TRBV4-1,TRBJ2-7,.,few
CASSLHRANTIYF,TGTGCCAGCAGCTTACACAGGGCAAACACCATATATTTT,13,TRBV7-9,TRBJ1-3,.,few
CASSQGQGRSGANVLTF,TGCGCCAGCAGCCAAGGACAGGGGAGGTCTGGGGCCAACGTCCTGACTTTC,17,TRBV4-1,TRBJ2-6,TRBD1,few
CASSWTSSGYNEQFF,TGCGCCAGCAGCTGGACTAGCTCGGGGTACAATGAGCAGTTCTTC,15,TRBV5-1,TRBJ2-1,TRBD2,.
CASSAWTDVYNEQFF,TGCGCCAGCAGCGCCTGGACAGACGTTTACAATGAGCAGTTCTTC,15,TRBV4-1,TRBJ2-1,.,.
CASYLTGSTDTQYF,TGTGCCAGCTATCTTACGGGTAGCACAGATACGCAGTATTTT,14,TRBV4-2,TRBJ2-3,.,.
CASIREVGDTEAFF,TGTGCCAGCATAAGGGAGGTCGGCGACACTGAAGCTTTCTTT,14,TRBV7-2,TRBJ1-1,.,.
CASSPSTSSEQYF,TGTGCCAGCAGCCCGTCTACAAGCAGCGAGCAGTACTTC,13,TRBV7-7,TRBJ2-7,.,.
CASSPGTSSNQPQHF,TGTGCCAGCAGCCCCGGGACTTCAAGCAATCAGCCCCAGCATTTT,15,TRBV3-1,TRBJ1-5,.,few
CASSLEVGGLTFYEQYF,TGCGCCAGCAGCTTGGAAGTCGGGGGGTTAACGTTCTACGAGCAGTACTTC,17,TRBV5-1,TRBJ2-7,TRBD2,many
CASSLRFYEQYF,TGTGCCAGCAGCTTGAGATTCTACGAGCAGTACTTC,12,TRBV12-3/TRBV12-4,TRBJ2-7,.,many
CASSPRGIKNYGYTF,TGTGCCAGCTCACCACGGGGCATTAAGAACTATGGCTACACCTTC,15,TRBV18,TRBJ1-2,.,.
CSATGTGPNQPQHF,TGCAGCGCGACCGGGACAGGCCCCAATCAGCCCCAGCATTTT,14,TRBV29-1,TRBJ1-5,TRBD1,.
CASSGRGREKLFF,TGTGCCAGCAGCGGCAGGGGGCGTGAAAAACTGTTTTTT,13,TRBV5-6,TRBJ1-4,TRBD1,few
CASSLLGTSGQETQYF,TGTGCCAGCAGCCTCTTGGGGACTAGCGGACAAGAGACCCAGTACTTC,16,TRBV4-2,TRBJ2-5,TRBD2,.
CASSLWAVYNEQFF,TGTGCCAGCAGTTTATGGGCAGTGTACAATGAGCAGTTCTTC,14,TRBV12-3/TRBV12-4,TRBJ2-1,.,.
CASSVYLMGGYGYTF,TGCGCCAGCAGCGTATACCTCATGGGAGGCTATGGCTACACCTTC,15,TRBV5-1,TRBJ1-2,.,few
CASGRSGEGPYEQYF,TGTGCCAGCGGACGATCGGGAGAGGGCCCCTACGAGCAGTACTTC,15,TRBV12-3/TRBV12-4,TRBJ2-7,.,.
CASSFTGTYTEAFF,TGCGCCAGCAGCTTCACAGGGACCTACACTGAAGCTTTCTTT,14,TRBV5-1,TRBJ1-1,.,few
CASTPVRELRSYNEQFF,TGTGCCAGCACCCCCGTGCGGGAACTAAGGTCCTACAATGAGCAGTTCTTC,17,TRBV12-3/TRBV12-4,TRBJ2-1,.,many
CASSGTDRVNFYEQYF,TGTGCCAGCAGTGGCACCGACAGGGTAAATTTCTACGAGCAGTACTTC,16,TRBV2,TRBJ2-7,TRBD1,.
CASSVVQRPYNEQFF,TGTGCCAGCAGCGTAGTCCAGCGTCCCTACAATGAGCAGTTCTTC,15,TRBV9,TRBJ2-1,.,few
CSVAGSYNEQFF,TGCAGCGTTGCTGGGAGCTACAATGAGCAGTTCTTC,12,TRBV29-1,TRBJ2-1,.,few
CASSRTSIGELFF,TGTGCCAGCAGCCGGACTTCCATTGGGGAGCTGTTTTTT,13,TRBV6-1,TRBJ2-2,.,.
CAAQPGARLPYEQYF,TGTGCCGCCCAGCCGGGGGCCCGTCTACCCTACGAGCAGTACTTC,15,TRBV19,TRBJ2-7,.,.
CASTTSGRTNEQFF,TGTGCCAGCACGACTAGCGGGAGGACGAATGAGCAGTTCTTC,14,TRBV9,TRBJ2-1,TRBD2,.
CASSLRRKRETSFYEQYF,TGTGCCAGCAGCTTAAGGAGAAAGCGGGAGACCTCCTTCTACGAGCAGTACTTC,18,TRBV11-2,TRBJ2-7,TRBD2,.
CASSGGDQIGHEQFF,TGTGCCAGCAGCGGGGGGGATCAAATAGGCCATGAGCAGTTCTTC,15,TRBV9,TRBJ2-1,.,.
CASRGQGENEKLFF,TGTGCCAGCAGAGGACAGGGGGAGAATGAAAAACTGTTTTTT,14,TRBV25-1,TRBJ1-4,TRBD1,.
CASSQGGIQETQYF,TGTGCCAGCAGTCAGGGGGGGATCCAAGAGACCCAGTACTTC,14,TRBV12-3/TRBV12-4,TRBJ2-5,.,.
CASSPTAGDPSEQYF,TGCGCCAGCAGCCCGACGGCGGGTGACCCTAGCGAGCAGTACTTC,15,TRBV4-1,TRBJ2-7,.,.